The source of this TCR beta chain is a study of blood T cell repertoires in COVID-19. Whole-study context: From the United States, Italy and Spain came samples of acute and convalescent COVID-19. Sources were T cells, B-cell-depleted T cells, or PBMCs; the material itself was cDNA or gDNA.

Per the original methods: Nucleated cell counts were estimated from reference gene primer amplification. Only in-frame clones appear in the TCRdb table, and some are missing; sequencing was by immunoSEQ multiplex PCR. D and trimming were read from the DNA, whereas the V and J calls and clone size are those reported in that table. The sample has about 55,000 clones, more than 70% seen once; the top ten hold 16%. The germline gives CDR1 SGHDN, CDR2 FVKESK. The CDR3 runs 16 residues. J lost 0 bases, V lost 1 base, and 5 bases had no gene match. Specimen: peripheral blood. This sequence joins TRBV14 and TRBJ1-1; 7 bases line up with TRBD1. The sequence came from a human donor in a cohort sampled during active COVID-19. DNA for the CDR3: TGTGCCAGCAGCCAAGGATCCGGGACAGTGAACACTGAAGCTTTCTTT. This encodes CASSQGSGTVNTEAFF.